This note documents a single T cell receptor beta chain sequence. The assay was immunoSEQ multiplex PCR, and TCRdb's table has in-frame clones only and misses some. This sample has some 100,000 clones, with about 88% found just once. The sample originates from a study of blood T cell repertoires in COVID-19. Overall study: Specimens from acute and convalescent COVID-19 originated in the United States, Italy and Spain. T cells, B-cell-depleted T cells, or PBMCs provided the cDNA or gDNA that served as material.

The CDR3 spans 13 residues. Deletions cut 3 bases from V and 1 base from J, with 7 bases between. Germline V gene sequence: CDR1 DFQATT, CDR2 SNEGSKA (reference sequence). The chain combines TRBV20-1 with TRBJ1-3; no definite D call. The sequence derives from a woman aged 80 or over with active COVID-19. Material: peripheral blood. This CDR3 is CSASIPSGNTIYF. The CDR3 nucleotides read TGCAGTGCTAGTATCCCGTCTGGAAACACCATATATTTT.